This T cell receptor (beta chain) was captured by sequencing in a study of blood T cells in healthy people across ages. A second about 7 to 12 cycle PCR used barcoded and J-beta primers. TCRdb itself ran the 5' RACE reads through MiXCR, one entry per CDR3 protein. The data hold more than 650,000 distinct CDR3 sequences, with 20% to 25% observed a single time. Germline V gives CDR1 MNHEY, CDR2 SMNVEV (reference sequence). The CDR3 has 15 amino acids. With regard to this clonotype: A much bigger clone sits one base away, suggesting this may be a read error.

Sequenced: blood. This sequence was found in a man between 65 and 85 years old in good health. The chain is built from TRBV27 and TRBJ2-3, with D maybe TRBD1 (5 bases). CDR3 region: CTSSLSGRVVGTQYF. DNA for the CDR3: TGTACCAGCAGTTTATCCGGCAGGGTGGTTGGTACGCAGTATTTT.